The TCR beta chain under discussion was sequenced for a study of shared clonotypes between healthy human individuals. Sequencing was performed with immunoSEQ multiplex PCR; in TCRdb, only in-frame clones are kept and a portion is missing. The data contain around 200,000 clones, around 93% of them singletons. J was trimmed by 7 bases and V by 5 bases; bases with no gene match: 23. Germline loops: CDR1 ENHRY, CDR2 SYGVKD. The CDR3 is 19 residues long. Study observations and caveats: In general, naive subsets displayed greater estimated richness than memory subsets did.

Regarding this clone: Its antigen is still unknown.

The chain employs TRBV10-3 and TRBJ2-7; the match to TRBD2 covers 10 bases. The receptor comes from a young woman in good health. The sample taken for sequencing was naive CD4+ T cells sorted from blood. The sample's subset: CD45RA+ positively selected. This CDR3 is CAISRQGAGLAGAGGEQYF. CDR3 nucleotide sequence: TGTGCCATCAGTCGGCAGGGGGCAGGTCTAGCGGGAGCCGGTGGGGAGCAGTACTTC.